These T cell receptor beta chains were read from a single sample in a study of T cell repertoires in cytomegalovirus infection. These TCRs' antigens remain unknown. MiXCR, run by TCRdb on the reads, gives a single entry per CDR3 protein. The data contain 700,000 to 900,000 distinct CDR3 sequences, approximately 32% of them singletons. The sample was cultured CD8+ T cells from PBMCs, taken from culture after CMV antigen stimulation. The receptors here all came from a human donor in good health (CMV status not recorded). Some clones in this sample may be carry-over from other donors' samples. The CDR3 runs from the conserved cysteine through the conserved F or W. A D gene is named only where the DNA matches it firmly. Clone size is given for some rows only: seen once, a few or many times, or a class if the clone is expanded.

13	.	.	TRBJ1-1	TRBV5-6	CASSLGAGLEAFF	TGTGCCAGCAGCTTGGGTGCAGGGCTTGAAGCTTTCTTT
11	.	.	TRBJ2-1	TRBV7-6	CASRGANEQFF	TGTGCCAGCCGGGGGGCCAATGAGCAGTTCTTC
13	.	.	TRBJ2-4	TRBV7-9	CASSWVGVNIQYF	TGTGCCAGCAGCTGGGTGGGAGTAAACATTCAGTACTTC
13	.	.	TRBJ1-1	TRBV4-1	CASSQDGGTVAFF	TGCGCCAGCAGCCAAGACGGAGGGACGGTAGCTTTCTTT
17	once	TRBD1	TRBJ1-1	TRBV19	CASSPLLRTGATYEAFF	TGTGCCAGTAGTCCTTTGCTTCGGACAGGGGCAACATATGAAGCTTTCTTT
19	few	.	TRBJ2-2	TRBV7-9	CASSLAFSPRTGAPGELFF	TGTGCCAGCAGCTTAGCGTTCTCTCCCCGCACTGGGGCCCCCGGGGAGCTGTTTTTT
15	.	.	TRBJ1-5	TRBV19	CASSIFSTGNQPQHF	TGTGCCAGTAGTATTTTCTCGACAGGCAATCAGCCCCAGCATTTT
17	.	.	TRBJ2-7	TRBV7-9	CASSLVNEGPHSYEQYF	TGTGCCAGCAGCTTAGTTAATGAGGGGCCCCACTCCTACGAGCAGTACTTC
14	.	.	TRBJ1-1	TRBV29-1	CSVGSADRNTEAFF	TGCAGCGTTGGATCGGCGGACAGGAACACTGAAGCTTTCTTT
15	.	TRBD2	TRBJ2-5	TRBV12-3/TRBV12-4	CASSLTSGAQETQYF	TGTGCCAGCAGTTTAACTAGCGGGGCCCAAGAGACCCAGTACTTC
15	few	.	TRBJ2-6	TRBV2	CASSVSPSGANVLTF	TGTGCCAGCAGTGTTTCCCCCTCTGGGGCCAACGTCCTGACTTTC
15	.	TRBD2	TRBJ2-5	TRBV19	CASSVGGGPRETQYF	TGTGCCAGTTCCGTCGGGGGGGGGCCACGGGAGACCCAGTACTTC
16	.	TRBD2	TRBJ2-4	TRBV20-1	CSARDEPGGSKNIQYF	TGCAGTGCTAGAGATGAGCCGGGGGGGTCCAAAAACATTCAGTACTTC
13	few	.	TRBJ1-1	TRBV4-1	CASSQEGRIEAFF	TGCGCCAGCAGCCAAGAGGGCAGAATTGAAGCTTTCTTT
18	.	TRBD2	TRBJ2-5	TRBV5-1	CASSGPGLADLLEETQYF	TGCGCCAGCAGCGGACCGGGACTAGCGGACCTTTTGGAAGAGACCCAGTACTTC
14	.	TRBD1	TRBJ1-1	TRBV6-6	CASTQDRAKTEAFF	TGTGCCAGCACCCAAGACAGGGCGAAAACTGAAGCTTTCTTT
13	.	.	TRBJ1-2	TRBV20-1	CSEPGAGMEGYTF	TGCAGTGAACCGGGGGCGGGGATGGAGGGCTACACCTTC
13	few	.	TRBJ1-1	TRBV7-9	CASSPSAGTEAFF	TGTGCCAGCAGCCCCTCCGCGGGCACTGAAGCTTTCTTT
14	few	.	TRBJ2-3	TRBV27	CASSLARSTDTQYF	TGTGCCAGCAGCTTAGCCAGAAGCACAGATACGCAGTATTTT
16	.	TRBD2	TRBJ2-3	TRBV15	CATSRGIAGPLDTQYF	TGTGCCACCAGCAGAGGGATAGCGGGGCCCCTGGATACGCAGTATTTT
14	.	.	TRBJ2-7	TRBV15	CATSSDSGDYEQYF	TGTGCCACCAGCAGTGACAGTGGGGACTACGAGCAGTACTTC
17	.	TRBD2	TRBJ2-3	TRBV12-3/TRBV12-4	CASSFDTLRGNADTQYF	TGTGCCAGCAGTTTCGATACACTGCGGGGGAATGCAGATACGCAGTATTTT
13	.	.	TRBJ1-2	TRBV2	CASSGSTNYGYTF	TGTGCCAGCTCGGGATCGACCAACTATGGCTACACCTTC
12	.	.	TRBJ1-4	TRBV6-1	CASSKGPEKLFF	TGTGCCAGCAGCAAGGGGCCCGAAAAACTGTTTTTT
14	.	.	TRBJ1-6	TRBV6-2/TRBV6-3	CASSYGQGNSPLHF	TGTGCCAGCAGTTACGGCCAGGGAAATTCACCCCTCCACTTT
15	few	TRBD1	TRBJ2-6	TRBV27	CASGTGLSGANVLTF	TGTGCCAGCGGGACAGGCCTATCTGGGGCCAACGTCCTGACTTTC
15	.	TRBD1	TRBJ1-5	TRBV4-1	CASSQETGNWEPQHF	TGCGCCAGCAGCCAGGAGACAGGGAATTGGGAGCCCCAGCATTTT
14	once	.	TRBJ1-2	TRBV4-1	CASSSNGIYYGYTF	TGCGCCAGCAGCTCAAATGGGATTTACTATGGCTACACCTTC
17	.	.	TRBJ1-2	TRBV25-1	CASSEYFSLDSFYGYTF	TGTGCCAGCAGTGAATACTTCTCTTTGGACTCCTTTTATGGCTACACCTTC
16	.	.	TRBJ2-1	TRBV5-4	CASSLESGSALNEQFF	TGTGCCAGCAGCTTGGAATCGGGGAGTGCCCTCAATGAGCAGTTCTTC
15	.	.	TRBJ2-3	TRBV6-6	CASSYEGVPIDTQYF	TGTGCCAGCAGTTATGAGGGGGTGCCCATAGATACGCAGTATTTT
16	once	TRBD2	TRBJ2-1	TRBV6-5	CASSAFAGGRYNEQFF	TGTGCCAGCAGTGCCTTTGCGGGGGGGCGATACAATGAGCAGTTCTTC
16	.	TRBD2	TRBJ2-7	TRBV5-6	CASSLSSGGPSYEQYF	TGTGCCAGCAGCTTGTCTAGCGGGGGGCCGTCCTACGAGCAGTACTTC
16	few	TRBD1	TRBJ1-5	TRBV7-3	CASSLAGQGTRQPQHF	TGTGCCAGCAGCCTAGCGGGACAGGGGACTCGGCAGCCCCAGCATTTT
15	.	.	TRBJ2-7	TRBV7-6	CASSPDRRNTYEQYF	TGTGCCAGCAGCCCCGACCGAAGGAATACCTACGAGCAGTACTTC
17	few	TRBD1	TRBJ2-5	TRBV6-5	CASSYNGQATPQETQYF	TGTGCCAGCAGTTACAACGGACAGGCGACCCCCCAAGAGACCCAGTACTTC
16	.	.	TRBJ2-6	TRBV10-3	CAILTGTPSGANVLTF	TGTGCCATCCTAACCGGGACACCCTCTGGGGCCAACGTCCTGACTTTC
15	.	.	TRBJ1-5	TRBV7-8	CASSLNRYSNQPQHF	TGTGCCAGCAGCTTAAATCGTTATAGCAATCAGCCCCAGCATTTT
15	few	TRBD1	TRBJ2-1	TRBV10-3	CAIALTGGIMDEQFF	TGTGCCATCGCTCTAACAGGGGGGATCATGGATGAGCAGTTCTTC
15	.	.	TRBJ1-1	TRBV12-3/TRBV12-4	CASSFRDYEQGEAFF	TGTGCCAGCAGTTTCCGGGACTATGAACAGGGTGAAGCTTTCTTT
14	.	.	TRBJ2-5	TRBV5-4	CASSLAGPAGTQYF	TGTGCCAGCAGCTTGGCCGGACCAGCCGGGACCCAGTACTTC
14	few	.	TRBJ2-7	TRBV6-8	CASQEGGSSYEQYF	TGTGCCAGCCAGGAAGGCGGTAGCTCCTACGAGCAGTACTTC
12	.	.	TRBJ2-7	TRBV7-9	CASSSHRFEQYF	TGTGCCAGCAGCTCACACAGGTTTGAGCAGTACTTC
17	.	.	TRBJ2-5	TRBV6-6	CASSSTGPEWGLETQYF	TGTGCCAGCAGTTCCACCGGGCCTGAATGGGGGCTAGAGACCCAGTACTTC
14	few	.	TRBJ1-5	TRBV7-8	CASSNRYHNQPQHF	TGTGCCAGCAGCAACAGGTACCATAATCAGCCCCAGCATTTT
17	many	.	TRBJ2-3	TRBV7-8	CASSPERAYDLGDTQYF	TGTGCCAGCAGCCCCGAGCGGGCATACGACCTCGGGGATACGCAGTATTTT
15	.	TRBD1	TRBJ1-6	TRBV7-2	CASTRTGGENSPLHF	TGTGCCAGCACCCGGACAGGGGGCGAGAATTCACCCCTCCACTTT
15	few	TRBD1	TRBJ2-5	TRBV6-6	CASSPRDRVLETQYF	TGTGCCAGCAGTCCCCGGGACAGGGTTTTGGAGACCCAGTACTTC
13	few	.	TRBJ1-1	TRBV10-2	CASSPQLNTEAFF	TGCGCCAGCAGTCCCCAGTTGAACACTGAAGCTTTCTTT
17	.	TRBD2	TRBJ2-1	TRBV12-3/TRBV12-4	CASSPHGLGLAGDEQFF	TGTGCCAGCAGTCCCCACGGACTAGGACTAGCGGGGGATGAGCAGTTCTTC
16	once	TRBD2	TRBJ2-3	TRBV15	CATSDSAGAFTDTQYF	TGTGCCACCAGCGACTCAGCGGGGGCCTTCACAGATACGCAGTATTTT
12	.	.	TRBJ1-1	TRBV10-1	CAVRGSNTEAFF	TGCGCCGTCAGGGGTTCGAACACTGAAGCTTTCTTT
16	few	.	TRBJ1-6	TRBV7-9	CASSHDPRGIKSPLHF	TGTGCCAGCAGCCATGACCCCAGGGGAATAAAATCACCCCTCCACTTT
14	many	.	TRBJ2-5	TRBV7-8	CASSLGPGGETQYF	TGTGCCAGCAGCTTAGGGCCCGGAGGCGAGACCCAGTACTTC
18	few	.	TRBJ1-1	TRBV6-1	CASSEFILAGTGNTEAFF	TGTGCCAGCAGTGAATTTATACTTGCCGGGACGGGGAACACTGAAGCTTTCTTT
14	.	.	TRBJ1-2	TRBV13	CASSLRSANYGYTF	TGTGCCAGCAGCTTAAGGTCAGCGAACTATGGCTACACCTTC
16	.	.	TRBJ1-2	TRBV4-1	CASSQDPVERVNGYTF	TGCGCCAGCAGCCAAGATCCCGTCGAGAGGGTAAATGGCTACACCTTC